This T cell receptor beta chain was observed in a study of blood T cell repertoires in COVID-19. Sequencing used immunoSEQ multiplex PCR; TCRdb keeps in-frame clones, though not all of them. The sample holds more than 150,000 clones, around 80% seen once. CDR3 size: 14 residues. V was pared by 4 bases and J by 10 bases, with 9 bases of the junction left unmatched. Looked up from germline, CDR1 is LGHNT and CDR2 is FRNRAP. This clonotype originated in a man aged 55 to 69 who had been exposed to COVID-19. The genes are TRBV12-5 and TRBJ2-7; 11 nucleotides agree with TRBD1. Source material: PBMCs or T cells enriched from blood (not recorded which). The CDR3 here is CASGWGRTGGQQYF. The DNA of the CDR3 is TGTGCTAGTGGTTGGGGGCGGACAGGGGGCCAACAGTACTTC.